The clone carrying this TCR beta chain was counted once. The V gene's germline CDR1 is SNHLY and CDR2 FYNNEI. CDR3 size: 15 residues. Trimming left V 1 base short and J 3 bases short, with 10 bases between. This entry comes from a study of Graves' ophthalmopathy and Graves' hyperthyroidism. If patients had other autoimmune diseases, uncontrolled infections, pregnancy or lactation, they were excluded. Out of about 9.3 ml of fresh peripheral blood, PBMCs were obtained. RNA transcripts served as template for amplifying TCR beta CDR3 sequences. An initial RT-PCR round employing HTBI primers preceded a second-round multiplex PCR. Via MiXCR, TCRdb re-called the multiplex PCR reads, giving one row per CDR3 protein. Seen here are a few hundred thousand distinct CDR3 sequences, roughly 15% observed once, and the top ten hold approximately 13%.

The clonotype originates from an adult man with Graves' ophthalmopathy. The sequenced sample was peripheral blood. The chain recombines TRBV2 with TRBJ1-5, with a tentative D call TRBD1 (6 bases). DNA for the CDR3: TGTGCCAGCAGTGAAGGGCGGACAGCCAATCAGCCCCAGCATTTT. This encodes CASSEGRTANQPQHF.